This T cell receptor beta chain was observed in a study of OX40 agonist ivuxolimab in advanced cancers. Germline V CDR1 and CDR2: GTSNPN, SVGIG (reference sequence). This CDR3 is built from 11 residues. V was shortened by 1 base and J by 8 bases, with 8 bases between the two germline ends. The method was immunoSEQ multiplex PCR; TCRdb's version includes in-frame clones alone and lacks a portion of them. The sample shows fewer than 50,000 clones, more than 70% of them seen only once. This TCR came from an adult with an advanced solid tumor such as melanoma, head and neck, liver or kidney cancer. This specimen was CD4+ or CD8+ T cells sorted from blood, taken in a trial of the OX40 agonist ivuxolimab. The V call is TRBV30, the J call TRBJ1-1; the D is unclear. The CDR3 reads CAWSGGIEAFF. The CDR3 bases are TGTGCCTGGAGTGGGGGAATCGAAGCTTTCTTT.